A few counts support the clone carrying this T cell receptor (beta chain). No antigen is known for it. This record comes from a study of neoadjuvant nivolumab and ipilimumab in lung cancer. Findings of the study overall: Pretherapy blood TCR richness correlated positively with resected tumor richness. Pathologic regression was not significantly tied to TCR clonality. Resected tumors had greater TCR richness and clonality than uninvolved lung. Only a small number of samples underwent TCR sequencing.

Trimming left V 3 bases short and J 6 bases short, with 5 bases between. Per germline, CDR1 SQVTM and CDR2 ANQGSEA. The CDR3 length is 11 residues. The data were produced by immunoSEQ multiplex PCR, yet TCRdb's version contains in-frame clones alone and is incomplete. The sample holds fewer than 10,000 clones, roughly three quarters seen once. The chain combines TRBV29-1 with TRBJ2-2; no reliable D call. This sample comprised adjacent normal lung tissue, obtained after neoadjuvant nivolumab, alone or with ipilimumab, at or shortly before surgery. The receptor's source is an adult with non-small cell lung cancer. In DNA form, the CDR3 reads TGCAGCGTTGACGGCTCCGGGGAGCTGTTTTTT. As protein: CSVDGSGELFF.